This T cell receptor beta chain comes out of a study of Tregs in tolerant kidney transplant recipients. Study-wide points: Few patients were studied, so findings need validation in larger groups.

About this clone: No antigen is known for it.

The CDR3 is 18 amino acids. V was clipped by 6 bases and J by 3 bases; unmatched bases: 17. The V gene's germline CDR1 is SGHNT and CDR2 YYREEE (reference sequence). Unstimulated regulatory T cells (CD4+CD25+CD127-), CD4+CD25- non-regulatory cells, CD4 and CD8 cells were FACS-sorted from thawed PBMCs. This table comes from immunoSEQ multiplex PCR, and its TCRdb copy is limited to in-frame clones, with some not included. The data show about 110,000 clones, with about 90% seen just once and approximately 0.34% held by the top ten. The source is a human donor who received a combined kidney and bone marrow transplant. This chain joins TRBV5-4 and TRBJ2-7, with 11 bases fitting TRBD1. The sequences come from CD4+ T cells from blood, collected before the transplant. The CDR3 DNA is TGTGCCAGCACCAACGGGGGGGGGACAGGGGGTTTGTTCTACGAGCAGTACTTC. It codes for CASTNGGGTGGLFYEQYF.